This T cell receptor beta chain is drawn from a study of monozygotic twins with inflammatory bowel disease. Whole-study findings and limits: The authors note that differing immunosuppressive treatments may have added variability to patient repertoires. A distinction between different T cell subtypes was not possible. Whereas healthy co-twins had higher TCRbeta diversity (inverse Simpson), IBD patients had lower diversity.

As for this clonotype: The target antigen is unknown.

This CDR3 has 12 amino acids. Germline CDR1 DFQATT, CDR2 SNEGSKA (reference sequence). Each UMI harboured a 6-nucleotide sample barcode and was appended via template switching. TCRdb reprocessed the 5' RACE reads and stores each CDR3 protein as one record, lacking DNA. The table lists around 410,000 distinct CDR3 sequences. The source of this sequence is a human donor with ulcerative colitis or Crohn's disease, or a healthy co-twin of an affected twin (not recorded which). The genes are TRBV20-1 and TRBJ1-1. Sequenced sample: blood. CDR3 amino acids: CSATTPNTEAFF.